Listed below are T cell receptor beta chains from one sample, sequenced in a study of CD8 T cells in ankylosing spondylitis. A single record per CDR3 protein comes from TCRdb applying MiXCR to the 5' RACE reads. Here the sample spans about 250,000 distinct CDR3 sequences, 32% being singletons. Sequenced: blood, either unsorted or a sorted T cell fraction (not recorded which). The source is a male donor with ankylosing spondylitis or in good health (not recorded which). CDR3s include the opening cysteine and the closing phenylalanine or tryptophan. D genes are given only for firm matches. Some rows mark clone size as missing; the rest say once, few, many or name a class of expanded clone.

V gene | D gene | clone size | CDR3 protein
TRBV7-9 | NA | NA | CASSLFQPGSRANVLTF
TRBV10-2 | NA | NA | CASSPLVGQETQYF
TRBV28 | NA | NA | CASSLRIDATDTQYF
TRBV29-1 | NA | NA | CSVSRDTNNEQFF
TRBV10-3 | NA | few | CAIRDGYTEAFF
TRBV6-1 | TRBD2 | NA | CASSFPLQTSGGARETQYF
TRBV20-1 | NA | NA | CSARKLQGISYNEQFF
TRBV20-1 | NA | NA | CSARDMGFPEAFF
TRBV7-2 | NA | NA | CASSFSIRAETQYF
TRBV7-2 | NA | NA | CASSGSPGSYGYTF
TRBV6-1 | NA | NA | CASSLPTNTGELFF
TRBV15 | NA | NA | CATSRVFRDEQYF
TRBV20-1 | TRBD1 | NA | CSASQRQGINQPQHF
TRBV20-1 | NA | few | CSARGISSYNEQFF
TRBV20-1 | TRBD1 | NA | CSAWSRQGRNGYTF
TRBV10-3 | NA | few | CAISEGVPTEAFF
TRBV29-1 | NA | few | CSVVGRVGALNNEQFF
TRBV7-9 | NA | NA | CASSWGEGSGGGSDF
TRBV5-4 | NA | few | CASSPTGGTQYF
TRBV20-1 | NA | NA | CSAQNTVRTGGYQETQYF
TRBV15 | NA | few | CATSRDLRTGRSTDTQYF
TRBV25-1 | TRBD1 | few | CASSERDRGQETQYF
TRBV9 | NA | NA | CASSPSGEGDQPQHF
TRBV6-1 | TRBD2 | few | CASTSRGLAGTGELFF
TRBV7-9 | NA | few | CASSPDQSNQPQHF
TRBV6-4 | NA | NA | CASSALATPYNEQFF